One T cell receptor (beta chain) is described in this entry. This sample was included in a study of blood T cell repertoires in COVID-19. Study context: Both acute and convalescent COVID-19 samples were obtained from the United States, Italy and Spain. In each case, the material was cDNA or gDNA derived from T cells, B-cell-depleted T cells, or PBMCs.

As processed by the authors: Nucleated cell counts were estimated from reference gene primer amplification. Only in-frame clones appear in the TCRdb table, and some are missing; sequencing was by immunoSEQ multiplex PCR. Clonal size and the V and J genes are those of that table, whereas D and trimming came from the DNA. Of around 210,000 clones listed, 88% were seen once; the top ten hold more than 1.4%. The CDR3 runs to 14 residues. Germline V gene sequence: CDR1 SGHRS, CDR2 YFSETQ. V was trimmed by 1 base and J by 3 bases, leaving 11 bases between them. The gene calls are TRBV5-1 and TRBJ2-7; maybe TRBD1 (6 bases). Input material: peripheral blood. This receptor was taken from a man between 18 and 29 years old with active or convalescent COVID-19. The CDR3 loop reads CASSLLPGVYEQYF. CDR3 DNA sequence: TGCGCCAGCAGCTTGCTCCCAGGGGTCTACGAGCAGTACTTC. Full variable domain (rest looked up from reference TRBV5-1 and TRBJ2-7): KAGVTQTPRYLIKTRGQQVTLSCSPISGHRSVSWYQQTPGQGLQFLFEYFSETQRNKGNFPGRFSGRQFSNSRSEMNVSTLELGDSALYLCASSLLPGVYEQYFGPGTRLTVT.